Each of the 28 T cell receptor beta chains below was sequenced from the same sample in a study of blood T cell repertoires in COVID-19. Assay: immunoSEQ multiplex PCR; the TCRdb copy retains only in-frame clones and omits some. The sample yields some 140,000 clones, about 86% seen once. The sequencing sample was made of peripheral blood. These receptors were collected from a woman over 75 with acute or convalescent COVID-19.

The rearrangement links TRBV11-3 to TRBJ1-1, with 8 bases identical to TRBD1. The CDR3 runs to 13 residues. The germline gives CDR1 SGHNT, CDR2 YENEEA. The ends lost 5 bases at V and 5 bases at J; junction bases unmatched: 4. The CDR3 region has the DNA TGTGCCAGCAGCCAACGACAGGGGACTGAAGCTTTCTTT. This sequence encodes CASSQRQGTEAFF.

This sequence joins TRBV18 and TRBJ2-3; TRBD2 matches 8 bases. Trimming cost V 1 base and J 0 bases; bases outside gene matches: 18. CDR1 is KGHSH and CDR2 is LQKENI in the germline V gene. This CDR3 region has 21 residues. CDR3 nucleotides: TGTGCCAGCTCACCACAGGCTCTAGCGGGCGCCGATCGAAAAAGCACAGATACGCAGTATTTT. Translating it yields CASSPQALAGADRKSTDTQYF.

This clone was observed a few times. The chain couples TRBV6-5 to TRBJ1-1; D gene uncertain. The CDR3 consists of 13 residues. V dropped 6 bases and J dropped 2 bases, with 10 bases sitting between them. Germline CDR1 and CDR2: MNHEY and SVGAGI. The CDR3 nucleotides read TGTGCCAGCAGGAAGGAGGGAAACACTGAAGCTTTCTTT. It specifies CASRKEGNTEAFF.

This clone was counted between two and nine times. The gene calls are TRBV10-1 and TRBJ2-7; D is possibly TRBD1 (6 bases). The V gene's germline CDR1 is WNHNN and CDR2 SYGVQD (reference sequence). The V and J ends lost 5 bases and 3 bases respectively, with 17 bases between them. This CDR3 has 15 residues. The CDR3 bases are TGCGCCAGCAGTCGTAACAGGGCAGGTGACTACGAGCAGTACTTC. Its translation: CASSRNRAGDYEQYF.

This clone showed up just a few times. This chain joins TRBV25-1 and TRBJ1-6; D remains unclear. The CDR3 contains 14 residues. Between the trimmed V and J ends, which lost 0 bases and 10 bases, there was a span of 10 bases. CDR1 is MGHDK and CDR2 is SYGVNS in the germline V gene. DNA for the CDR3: TGTGCCAGCAGTGAATATGGGCCGGGGTCACCCCTCCACTTT. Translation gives CASSEYGPGSPLHF.

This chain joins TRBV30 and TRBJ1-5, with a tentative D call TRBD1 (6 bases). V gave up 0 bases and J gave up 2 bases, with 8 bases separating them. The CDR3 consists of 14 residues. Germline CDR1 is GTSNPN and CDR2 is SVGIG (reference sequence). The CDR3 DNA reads TGTGCCTGGAGTGTACGACAGGGCAATCAGCCCCAGCATTTT. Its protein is CAWSVRQGNQPQHF.

The CDR3, as DNA: TGTGCCAGCAGCCCGTGGCGTACAGGCGGCACTGAAGCTTTCTTT. It specifies CASSPWRTGGTEAFF. This chain uses TRBV12-1 with TRBJ1-1; TRBD1, the table's D call, lacks a check against the DNA. TRBV12-1 is deemed a pseudogene. This CDR3 contains 15 residues.

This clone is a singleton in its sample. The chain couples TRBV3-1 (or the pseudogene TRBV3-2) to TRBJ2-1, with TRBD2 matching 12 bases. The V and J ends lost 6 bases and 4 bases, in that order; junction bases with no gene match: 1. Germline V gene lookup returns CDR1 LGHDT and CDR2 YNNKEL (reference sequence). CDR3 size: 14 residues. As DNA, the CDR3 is TGTGCCAGCAGACTAGCGGGGGGTTACAATGAGCAGTTCTTC. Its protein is CASRLAGGYNEQFF.

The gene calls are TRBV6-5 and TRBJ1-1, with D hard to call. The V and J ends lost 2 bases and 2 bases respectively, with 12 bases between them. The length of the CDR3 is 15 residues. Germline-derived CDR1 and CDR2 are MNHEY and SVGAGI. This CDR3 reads CASSYNSNYNTEAFF. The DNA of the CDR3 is TGTGCCAGCAGTTACAATAGTAACTACAACACTGAAGCTTTCTTT.

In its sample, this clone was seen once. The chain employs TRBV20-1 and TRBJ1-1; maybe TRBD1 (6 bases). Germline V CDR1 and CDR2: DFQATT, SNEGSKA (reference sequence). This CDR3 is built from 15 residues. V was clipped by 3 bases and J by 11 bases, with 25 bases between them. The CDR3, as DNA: TGCAGTGCTAGTTCAGGACCCAGGGGCCTTTTACCGGCTTTCTTT. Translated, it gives CSASSGPRGLLPAFF.

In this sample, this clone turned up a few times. CDR3 region: CASSLTSGGAYNEQFF. CDR3 sequence (DNA): TGCGCCAGCAGTTTGACTAGCGGGGGGGCTTACAATGAGCAGTTCTTC. J is TRBJ2-1 and V is TRBV10-1; 14 nucleotides match TRBD2. The ends lost 5 bases at V and 4 bases at J; junction bases unmatched: 4. Germline loops: CDR1 WNHNN, CDR2 SYGVQD (reference sequence). The CDR3 sequence is 16 residues long.

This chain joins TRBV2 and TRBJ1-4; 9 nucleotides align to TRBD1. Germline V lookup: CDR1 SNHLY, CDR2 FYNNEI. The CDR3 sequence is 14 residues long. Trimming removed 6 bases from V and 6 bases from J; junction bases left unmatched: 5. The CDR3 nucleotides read TGTGCCAGCAGAACCGGGACAGGGTATGAAAAACTGTTTTTT. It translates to CASRTGTGYEKLFF.

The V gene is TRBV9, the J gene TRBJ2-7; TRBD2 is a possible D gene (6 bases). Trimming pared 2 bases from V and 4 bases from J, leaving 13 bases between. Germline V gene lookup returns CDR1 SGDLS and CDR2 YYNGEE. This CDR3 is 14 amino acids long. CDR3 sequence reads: CASSVLDGGYEQYF. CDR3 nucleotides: TGTGCCAGCAGCGTTTTGGACGGGGGATACGAGCAGTACTTC.

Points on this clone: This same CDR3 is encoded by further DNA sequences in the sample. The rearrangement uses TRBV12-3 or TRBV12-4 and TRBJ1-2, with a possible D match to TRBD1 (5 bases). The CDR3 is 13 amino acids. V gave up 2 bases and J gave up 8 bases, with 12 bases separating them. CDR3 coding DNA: TGTGCCAGCAGTTTACAGGGACTAGGGGGCTACACCTTC. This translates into CASSLQGLGGYTF.

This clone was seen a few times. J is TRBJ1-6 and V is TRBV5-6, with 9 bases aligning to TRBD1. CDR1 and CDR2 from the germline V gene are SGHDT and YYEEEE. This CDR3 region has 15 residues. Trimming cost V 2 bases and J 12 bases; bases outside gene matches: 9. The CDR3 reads CASSFRDREIQPLHF. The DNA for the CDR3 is TGTGCCAGCAGCTTCCGGGACAGGGAAATTCAACCCCTCCACTTT. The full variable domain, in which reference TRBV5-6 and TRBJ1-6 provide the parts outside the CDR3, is DAGVTQSPTHLIKTRGQQVTLRCSPKSGHDTVSWYQQALGQGPQFIFQYYEEEERQRGNFPDRFSGHQFPNYSSELNVNALLLGDSALYLCASSFRDREIQPLHFGNGTRLTVT.

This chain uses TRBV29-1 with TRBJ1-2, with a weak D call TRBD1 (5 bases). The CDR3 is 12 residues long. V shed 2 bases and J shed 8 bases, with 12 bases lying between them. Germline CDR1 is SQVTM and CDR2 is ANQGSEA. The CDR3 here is CSVEMGGWGYTF. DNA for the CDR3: TGCAGCGTTGAAATGGGGGGATGGGGCTACACCTTC. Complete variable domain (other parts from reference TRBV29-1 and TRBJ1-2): SAVISQKPSRDICQRGTSLTIQCQVDSQVTMMFWYRQQPGQSLTLIATANQGSEATYESGFVIDKFPISRPNLTFSTLTVSNMSPEDSSIYLCSVEMGGWGYTFGSGTRLTVV.

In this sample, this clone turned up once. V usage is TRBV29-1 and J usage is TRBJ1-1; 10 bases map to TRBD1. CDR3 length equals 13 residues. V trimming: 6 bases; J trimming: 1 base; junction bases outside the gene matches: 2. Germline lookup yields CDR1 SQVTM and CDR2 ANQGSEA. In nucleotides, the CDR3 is TGCAGCGTCGACAGGGGGCCGAACACTGAAGCTTTCTTT. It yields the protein CSVDRGPNTEAFF.

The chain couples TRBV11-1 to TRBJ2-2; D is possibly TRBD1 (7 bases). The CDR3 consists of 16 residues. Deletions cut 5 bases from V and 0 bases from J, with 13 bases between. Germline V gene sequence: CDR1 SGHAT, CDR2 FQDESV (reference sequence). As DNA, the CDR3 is TGTGCCAGCAGCCGCCAGGGGGGCACGAACACCGGGGAGCTGTTTTTT. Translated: CASSRQGGTNTGELFF.

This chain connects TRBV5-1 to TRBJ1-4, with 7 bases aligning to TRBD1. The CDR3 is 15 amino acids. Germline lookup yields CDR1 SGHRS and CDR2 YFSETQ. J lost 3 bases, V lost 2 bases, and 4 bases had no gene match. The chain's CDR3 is CASSFRDSSNEKLFF. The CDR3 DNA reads TGCGCCAGCAGCTTCCGGGACAGCTCTAATGAAAAACTGTTTTTT.

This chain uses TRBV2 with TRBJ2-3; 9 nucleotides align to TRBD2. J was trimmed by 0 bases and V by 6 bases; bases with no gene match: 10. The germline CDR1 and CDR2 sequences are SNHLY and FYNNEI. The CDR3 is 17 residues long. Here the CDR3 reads CASSPYGRGGSTDTQYF. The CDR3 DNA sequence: TGTGCCAGCAGCCCTTACGGGCGGGGGGGGAGCACAGATACGCAGTATTTT.

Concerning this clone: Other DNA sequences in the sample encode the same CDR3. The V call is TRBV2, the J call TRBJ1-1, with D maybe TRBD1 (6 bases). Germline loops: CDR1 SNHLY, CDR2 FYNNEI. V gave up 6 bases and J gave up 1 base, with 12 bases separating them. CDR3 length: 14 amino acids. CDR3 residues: CASSGQGRNTEAFF. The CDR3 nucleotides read TGTGCCAGCAGCGGCCAGGGGAGGAACACTGAAGCTTTCTTT.

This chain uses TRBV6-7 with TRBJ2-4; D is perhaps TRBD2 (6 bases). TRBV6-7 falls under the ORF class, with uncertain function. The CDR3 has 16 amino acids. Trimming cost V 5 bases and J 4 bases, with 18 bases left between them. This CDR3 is CASSIHNSGLKNIQYF. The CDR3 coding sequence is TGTGCCAGCAGTATTCATAATAGCGGATTGAAAAACATTCAGTACTTC.

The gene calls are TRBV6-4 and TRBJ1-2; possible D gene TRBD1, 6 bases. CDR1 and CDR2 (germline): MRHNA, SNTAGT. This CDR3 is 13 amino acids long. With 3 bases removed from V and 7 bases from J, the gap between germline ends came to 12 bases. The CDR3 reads CASSEGGVGGYTF. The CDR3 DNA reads TGTGCCAGCAGTGAAGGGGGGGTCGGTGGCTACACCTTC.

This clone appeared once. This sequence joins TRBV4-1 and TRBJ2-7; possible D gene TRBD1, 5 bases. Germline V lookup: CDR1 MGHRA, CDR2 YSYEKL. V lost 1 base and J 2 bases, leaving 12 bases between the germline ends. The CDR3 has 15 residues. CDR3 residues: CASSQVTGETYEQYF. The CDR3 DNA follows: TGCGCCAGCAGCCAAGTCACAGGAGAGACCTACGAGCAGTACTTC.

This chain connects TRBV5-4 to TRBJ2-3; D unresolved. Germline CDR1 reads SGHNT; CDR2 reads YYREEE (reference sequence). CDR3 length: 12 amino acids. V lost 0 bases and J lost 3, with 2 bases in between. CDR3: CASSLATDTQYF. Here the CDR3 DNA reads TGTGCCAGCAGCTTGGCGACAGATACGCAGTATTTT. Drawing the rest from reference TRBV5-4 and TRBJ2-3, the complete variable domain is ETGVTQSPTHLIKTRGQQVTLRCSSQSGHNTVSWYQQALGQGPQFIFQYYREEENGRGNFPPRFSGLQFPNYSSELNVNALELDDSALYLCASSLATDTQYFGPGTRLTVL.

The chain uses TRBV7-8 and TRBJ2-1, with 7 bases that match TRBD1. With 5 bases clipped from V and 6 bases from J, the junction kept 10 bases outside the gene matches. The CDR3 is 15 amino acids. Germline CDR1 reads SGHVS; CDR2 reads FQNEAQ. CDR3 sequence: CASSPKTGTGNEQFF. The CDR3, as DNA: TGTGCCAGCAGCCCAAAGACAGGGACGGGCAATGAGCAGTTCTTC.

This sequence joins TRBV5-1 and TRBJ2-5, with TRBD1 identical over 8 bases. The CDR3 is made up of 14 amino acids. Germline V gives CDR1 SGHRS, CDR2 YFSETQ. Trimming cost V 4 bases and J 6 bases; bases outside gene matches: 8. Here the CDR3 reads CASSVGQGGKTQYF. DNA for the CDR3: TGCGCCAGCAGCGTAGGACAGGGTGGAAAGACCCAGTACTTC.

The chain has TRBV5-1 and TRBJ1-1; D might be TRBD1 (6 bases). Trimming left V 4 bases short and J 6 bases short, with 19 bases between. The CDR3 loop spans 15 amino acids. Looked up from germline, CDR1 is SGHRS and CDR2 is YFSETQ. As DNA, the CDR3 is TGCGCCAGCAGCCCGCAGGGGCCTCCCGACGCTGAAGCTTTCTTT. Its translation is CASSPQGPPDAEAFF.